This T cell receptor beta chain originates from a study of Ad26.COV2.S vaccination and SARS-CoV-2 variants. Study background: The authors gave Ad26.COV2.S intramuscularly, either once or twice 56 days apart. Notes on the study in general: Vaccine recipients showed a spike-specific TCR breadth that was higher than in placebo recipients.

Treatment reported: some 20 received Ad26.COV2.S at low or high dose, single or two shots; several received placebo; per-sample allocation not given. Samples were taken on day 63 after the first vaccine or placebo injection. An Ad26 vector was used to express Wuhan-strain SARS-CoV-2 spike as the vaccine. Germline V gives CDR1 MNHEY, CDR2 SVGAGI. The V end lost 8 bases, the J end lost 6 bases, and 13 bases lay between the germline ends. This CDR3 has 12 residues. Concerning this clone itself: Its antigen is not identified.

Generated by immunoSEQ multiplex PCR, the TCRdb table keeps only in-frame clones and is missing some. The sample records 350,000 to 550,000 clones, approximately 89% being singletons. V usage is TRBV6-5 and J usage is TRBJ1-1; perhaps TRBD1 as D (5 bases). This specimen was peripheral blood, taken in a trial of Ad26.COV2.S vaccine versus placebo. The clonotype originates from a person aged 18-65 years who received the Ad26.COV2.S COVID-19 vaccine or a placebo. Here the CDR3 reads CASLGLGAEAFF. In DNA, the CDR3 is TGTGCCAGCTTGGGGTTGGGGGCTGAAGCTTTCTTT.